These T cell receptor beta chains were read from a single sample in a study of response to subunit inactivated influenza vaccine. MiXCR, run by TCRdb on the RT-PCR reads, gives a single entry per CDR3 protein. The sample shows approximately 680,000 distinct CDR3 sequences, around 16% of them seen only once. The source was PBMCs from blood, collected roughly 13 days after vaccination. These receptors were taken from a man in his fifties or sixties who received an inactivated influenza vaccine. The CDR3 runs from the conserved cysteine through the conserved F or W. Each record gives: clone size, D gene, V gene, J gene, CDR3 protein, CDR3 DNA. A D gene is named only where the DNA matches it firmly. Clone size is shown for a subset of rows, as once, few, many or a class of expanded clone.

-	-	TRBV6-2/TRBV6-3	TRBJ2-2	CASITTYTGELYF	TGTGCCAGCATCACGACTTACACCGGGGAGCTGTATTTT
-	-	TRBV18	TRBJ2-5	CASSPLPSLGTGRETQYF	TGTGCCAGCTCACCACTCCCATCATTAGGCACAGGGAGAGAGACCCAGTACTTC
few	TRBD2	TRBV10-3	TRBJ2-3	CAISESGSGRDTQYF	TGTGCCATCAGTGAGTCCGGGTCCGGGAGGGATACGCAGTATTTT
-	TRBD2	TRBV7-2	TRBJ2-7	CASSSQVGREVEQYF	TGTGCCAGCAGCTCCCAGGTAGGGCGGGAGGTCGAGCAGTACTTC
many	-	TRBV14	TRBJ2-2	CASSQVDTGELFF	TGTGCCAGCAGCCAAGTAGACACCGGGGAGCTGTTTTTT
few	TRBD2	TRBV7-3	TRBJ2-1	CASSETSGRGYEQFF	TGTGCCAGCAGCGAGACTAGCGGGAGGGGGTATGAGCAGTTCTTC
few	TRBD1	TRBV15	TRBJ2-5	CATSRGQGAGETQYF	TGTGCCACCAGCAGAGGTCAGGGGGCTGGAGAGACCCAGTACTTC
-	-	TRBV5-1	TRBJ1-2	CASSLAQNNYGYTF	TGCGCCAGCAGCTTGGCTCAGAATAACTATGGCTACACCTTC
-	-	TRBV10-3	TRBJ2-2	CAISETSGANTGELFF	TGTGCCATCAGTGAGACCTCCGGGGCGAACACCGGGGAGCTGTTTTTT
-	TRBD1	TRBV4-3	TRBJ1-1	CASSPRAGGETEAFF	TGCGCCAGCAGCCCTCGGGCAGGGGGTGAGACTGAAGCTTTCTTT
-	TRBD2	TRBV20-1	TRBJ2-3	CSKTSGRAGDTQYF	TGCAGTAAGACTAGCGGGAGGGCCGGGGATACGCAGTATTTT
-	-	TRBV28	TRBJ1-1	CASSLVTADTEAFF	TGTGCCAGCAGTTTAGTAACGGCGGACACTGAAGCTTTCTTT
few	-	TRBV4-3	TRBJ1-1	CASSQDLPARRVEAFF	TGCGCCAGCAGCCAAGATCTTCCCGCACGGCGAGTTGAAGCTTTCTTT
few	TRBD1	TRBV6-2/TRBV6-3	TRBJ2-5	CASSPGTGYETQYF	TGTGCCAGCAGTCCCGGGACAGGATACGAGACCCAGTACTTC
many	-	TRBV29-1	TRBJ1-4	CSVRTGGEKLFF	TGCAGCGTACGCACCGGAGGGGAAAAACTGTTTTTT
-	TRBD2	TRBV12-3/TRBV12-4	TRBJ2-1	CASSLQGTSGRSNEQFF	TGTGCCAGCAGTTTACAGGGGACTAGCGGGAGAAGTAATGAGCAGTTCTTC
few	-	TRBV7-2	TRBJ1-5	CASSHSLGYSNQPQHF	TGTGCCAGCAGCCACTCATTGGGGTATAGCAATCAGCCCCAGCATTTT
few	-	TRBV11-2	TRBJ2-7	CASSLDYAVSSYEQYF	TGTGCCAGCAGCTTAGATTATGCCGTGAGCTCCTACGAGCAGTACTTC
-	-	TRBV4-3	TRBJ2-7	CASSRIVGEYEQYF	TGCGCCAGCAGCCGAATTGTGGGGGAATACGAGCAGTACTTC
-	-	TRBV9	TRBJ1-4	CASSNTGHGEKLFF	TGTGCCAGCAGCAATACAGGGCATGGTGAAAAACTGTTTTTT
many	TRBD2	TRBV5-1	TRBJ2-3	CATSSAGGRTDTQYF	TGCGCCACCAGCTCAGCGGGAGGCCGCACAGATACGCAGTATTTT
-	-	TRBV7-6	TRBJ2-1	CASSFTLALNEQFF	TGTGCCAGCAGCTTTACCCTAGCTCTAAATGAGCAGTTCTTC
once	-	TRBV19	TRBJ1-6	CASRGRGDSPLHF	TGTGCCAGTAGAGGACGGGGGGATTCACCCCTCCACTTT
few	-	TRBV11-2	TRBJ2-5	CASSLGDTGQIETQYF	TGTGCCAGCAGCTTAGGGGACACCGGACAAATCGAGACCCAGTACTTC
-	TRBD1	TRBV5-5	TRBJ2-3	CASSATGGSTDTQYF	TGTGCCAGCAGTGCGACAGGGGGCAGCACAGATACGCAGTATTTT
few	TRBD1	TRBV3-1	TRBJ2-2	CASSQGGTGATGELFF	TGTGCCAGCAGCCAAGGTGGGACAGGGGCCACCGGGGAGCTGTTTTTT
-	-	TRBV4-2	TRBJ2-3	CASSQDRGITDTQYF	TGTGCCAGCAGCCAAGATCGAGGGATAACAGATACGCAGTATTTT
few	TRBD2	TRBV20-1	TRBJ2-3	CSARGGRFTDTQYF	TGCAGTGCTAGGGGCGGGAGGTTCACAGATACGCAGTATTTT
-	TRBD2	TRBV10-1	TRBJ2-7	CASRTAGEQYF	TGCGCCAGCAGGACAGCGGGGGAGCAGTACTTC
-	TRBD1	TRBV4-1	TRBJ2-7	CASSQEGTGASYEQYF	TGCGCCAGCAGCCAAGAAGGGACAGGAGCCTCCTACGAGCAGTACTTC
once	-	TRBV10-3	TRBJ1-4	CAISESAGKELFF	TGTGCCATCAGTGAGTCGGCCGGAAAAGAACTGTTTTTT
few	-	TRBV12-3/TRBV12-4	TRBJ2-1	CASSTTFTREQFF	TGTGCCAGCAGCACTACCTTCACCCGGGAGCAGTTCTTC
few	TRBD2	TRBV6-2/TRBV6-3	TRBJ2-7	CASTLLPIAGVFEQYF	TGTGCCAGCACCCTCCTCCCAATAGCGGGAGTGTTCGAGCAGTACTTC
-	TRBD2	TRBV10-3	TRBJ2-3	CAISWEGAWGTDTQYF	TGTGCCATCAGTTGGGAGGGAGCCTGGGGCACAGATACGCAGTATTTT
-	-	TRBV12-3/TRBV12-4	TRBJ1-5	CASSLADQINQPQHF	TGTGCCAGCAGTTTAGCGGACCAAATCAATCAGCCCCAGCATTTT
-	TRBD2	TRBV4-3	TRBJ2-5	CASSHRLAGGNQETQYF	TGCGCCAGCAGCCACAGACTAGCGGGGGGTAATCAAGAGACCCAGTACTTC
-	TRBD1	TRBV25-1	TRBJ2-7	CASSDPGTGNYEQYF	TGTGCCAGCAGCGACCCCGGGACAGGGAACTACGAGCAGTACTTC
-	-	TRBV7-9	TRBJ2-3	CASSLIGESDTQYF	TGTGCCAGCAGCTTAATTGGGGAATCAGATACGCAGTATTTT
few	-	TRBV11-2	TRBJ1-5	CASSLVASLGTYNQPQHF	TGTGCCAGCAGCTTAGTAGCCTCTCTGGGCACCTACAATCAGCCCCAGCATTTT
-	-	TRBV4-1	TRBJ2-1	CASSQDSRGSYNEQFF	TGCGCCAGCAGCCAAGATTCGCGGGGTTCCTACAATGAGCAGTTCTTC
few	-	TRBV12-3/TRBV12-4	TRBJ1-4	CASSLVLRGEKLFF	TGTGCCAGCAGTTTAGTCCTTCGAGGGGAAAAACTGTTTTTT
few	-	TRBV20-1	TRBJ2-4	CSAAWEAGAKNIQYF	TGCAGTGCTGCCTGGGAGGCCGGGGCCAAAAACATTCAGTACTTC
few	TRBD2	TRBV19	TRBJ2-1	CASSTIGLAGGQGEQFF	TGTGCCAGTAGTACCATCGGACTAGCGGGGGGGCAGGGTGAGCAGTTCTTC
few	-	TRBV7-2	TRBJ2-1	CASSLAGVPRDEQFF	TGTGCCAGCAGCTTAGCGGGGGTACCACGGGATGAGCAGTTCTTC
-	-	TRBV7-9	TRBJ2-5	CASRPAEGRETQYF	TGTGCCAGCAGACCCGCCGAGGGCAGGGAGACCCAGTACTTC
-	TRBD2	TRBV7-2	TRBJ2-7	CASSFNSRSGRYEQYF	TGTGCCAGCAGCTTTAATTCCCGTAGCGGGAGATACGAGCAGTACTTC
-	TRBD2	TRBV7-2	TRBJ2-4	CASSLTSGGPNIQYF	TGTGCCAGCAGCTTGACTAGCGGGGGACCAAACATTCAGTACTTC
few	-	TRBV4-3	TRBJ1-4	CASSQDRLNEKLFF	TGCGCCAGCAGCCAAGACAGGCTTAATGAAAAACTGTTTTTT
once	-	TRBV20-1	TRBJ2-6	CSARDRWSGASVLTF	TGCAGTGCTAGAGATCGGTGGTCTGGGGCCAGCGTCCTGACTTTC
-	TRBD1	TRBV12-5	TRBJ1-5	CASGTRTGGNLYGPQHF	TGTGCTAGTGGGACTCGGACAGGGGGGAACCTCTATGGGCCCCAGCATTTT
few	TRBD1	TRBV14	TRBJ2-7	CASSQFGTASYEQYF	TGTGCCAGCAGCCAATTCGGGACAGCCTCCTACGAGCAGTACTTC
many	-	TRBV6-2/TRBV6-3	TRBJ1-1	CASSYRGDTEAFF	TGTGCCAGCAGTTACAGGGGGGACACTGAAGCTTTCTTT
many	TRBD2	TRBV5-1	TRBJ2-1	CASSLTSGINEQFF	TGCGCCAGCAGCTTAACTAGCGGGATCAATGAGCAGTTCTTC
few	TRBD2	TRBV29-1	TRBJ2-5	CSVLRLAGKETQYF	TGCAGCGTCCTAAGACTAGCGGGTAAAGAGACCCAGTACTTC
-	TRBD1	TRBV5-1	TRBJ2-3	CASSSPTGQGSWGTDTQYF	TGCGCCAGCAGCTCACCGACGGGACAGGGAAGCTGGGGCACAGATACGCAGTATTTT
many	TRBD1	TRBV4-3	TRBJ1-2	CASSQEPTGVYGYTF	TGCGCCAGCAGCCAAGAACCGACAGGGGTATATGGCTACACCTTC
few	-	TRBV7-3	TRBJ1-1	CASSLTRVPYTEAFF	TGTGCCAGCAGCTTAACCCGGGTCCCTTATACTGAAGCTTTCTTT
few	-	TRBV6-1	TRBJ2-1	CASRAVRYNEQFF	TGTGCCAGCAGGGCGGTCCGCTACAATGAGCAGTTCTTC
-	TRBD2	TRBV27	TRBJ2-4	CASSPRLAGDIQYF	TGTGCCAGCAGTCCAAGACTAGCGGGAGACATTCAGTACTTC